This entry is about one TCR beta chain. Primers included in the PCR were 60 Vbeta and 13 Jbeta primers. Some clones are missing from TCRdb's copy, which holds only in-frame ones; the method was immunoSEQ multiplex PCR. This sample yields around 100,000 clones, of which 60% to 70% are seen a single time; 3.8% belongs to the top ten. This CDR3 contains 14 residues. The germline CDR1 and CDR2 sequences are SGHDT and YYEEEE. Trimming removed 4 bases from V and 2 bases from J, with 11 bases in between. This record comes from a study of cytomegalovirus exposure and HLA in healthy donors. V is TRBV5-6 and J is TRBJ2-3; no firm D call. This clonotype was obtained from a man aged 30-40 years in good health and CMV-seropositive. Sequenced input: PBMCs. Here the CDR3 reads CASSQTANTDTQYF. The CDR3 DNA sequence: TGTGCCAGCAGCCAGACTGCTAACACAGATACGCAGTATTTT.